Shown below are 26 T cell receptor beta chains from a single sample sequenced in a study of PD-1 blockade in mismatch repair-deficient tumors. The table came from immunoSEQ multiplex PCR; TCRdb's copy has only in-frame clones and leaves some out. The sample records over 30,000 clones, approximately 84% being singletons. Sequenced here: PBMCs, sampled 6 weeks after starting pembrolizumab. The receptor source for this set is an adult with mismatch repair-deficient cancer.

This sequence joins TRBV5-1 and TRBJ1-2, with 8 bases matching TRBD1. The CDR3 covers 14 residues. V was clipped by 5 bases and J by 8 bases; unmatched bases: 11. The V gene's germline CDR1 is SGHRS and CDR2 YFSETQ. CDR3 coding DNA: TGCGCCAGCAGTTTCGCAGGGACAGGAGGAGGCTACACCTTC. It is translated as CASSFAGTGGGYTF. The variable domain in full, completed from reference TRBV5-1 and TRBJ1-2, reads KAGVTQTPRYLIKTRGQQVTLSCSPISGHRSVSWYQQTPGQGLQFLFEYFSETQRNKGNFPGRFSGRQFSNSRSEMNVSTLELGDSALYLCASSFAGTGGGYTFGSGTRLTVV.

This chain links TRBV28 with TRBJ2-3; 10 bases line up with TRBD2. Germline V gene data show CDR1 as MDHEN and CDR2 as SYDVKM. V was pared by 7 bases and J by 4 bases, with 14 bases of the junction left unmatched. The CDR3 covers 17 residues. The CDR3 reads CASTSLRSSGSSDTQYF. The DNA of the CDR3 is TGTGCCAGCACTTCTTTACGGTCTAGCGGGAGCTCAGATACGCAGTATTTT. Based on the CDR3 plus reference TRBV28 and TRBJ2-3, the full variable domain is DVKVTQSSRYLVKRTGEKVFLECVQDMDHENMFWYRQDPGLGLRLIYFSYDVKMKEKGDIPEGYSVSREKKERFSLILESASTNQTSMYLCASTSLRSSGSSDTQYFGPGTRLTVL.

The chain's CDR3 is CASSAGGADGYTF. For the CDR3, the DNA is TGTGCCAGCAGCGCAGGGGGCGCCGATGGCTACACCTTC. J is TRBJ1-2 and V is TRBV9; TRBD1 matches at 8 bases. This CDR3 comprises 13 residues. Germline assignment: CDR1 SGDLS and CDR2 YYNGEE. V lost 3 bases and J lost 6; bases outside the gene matches: 4. Full variable domain (outside the CDR3, taken from reference TRBV9 and TRBJ1-2): DSGVTQTPKHLITATGQRVTLRCSPRSGDLSVYWYQQSLDQGLQFLIQYYNGEERAKGNILERFSAQQFPDLHSELNLSSLELGDSALYFCASSAGGADGYTFGSGTRLTVV.

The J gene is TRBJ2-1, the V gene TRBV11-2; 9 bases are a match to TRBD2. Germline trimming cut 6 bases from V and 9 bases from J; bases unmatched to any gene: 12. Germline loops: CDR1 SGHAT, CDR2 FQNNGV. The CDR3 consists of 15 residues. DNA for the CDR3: TGTGCCAGCAGTCTTAGCGGGAGTTATTCCGGTGAGCAGTTCTTC. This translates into CASSLSGSYSGEQFF.

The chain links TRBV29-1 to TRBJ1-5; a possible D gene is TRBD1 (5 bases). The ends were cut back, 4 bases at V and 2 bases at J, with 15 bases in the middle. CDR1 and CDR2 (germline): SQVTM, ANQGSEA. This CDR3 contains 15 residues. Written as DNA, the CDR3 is TGCAGCGTTGTAGGCCAGGGATATGGCAATCAGCCCCAGCATTTT. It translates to CSVVGQGYGNQPQHF.

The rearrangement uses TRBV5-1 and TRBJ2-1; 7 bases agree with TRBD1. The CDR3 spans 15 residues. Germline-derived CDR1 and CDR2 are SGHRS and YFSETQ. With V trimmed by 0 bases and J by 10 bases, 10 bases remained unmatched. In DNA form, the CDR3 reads TGCGCCAGCAGCTTGGGTGACAGGGCAGCGATCGAGCAGTTCTTC. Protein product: CASSLGDRAAIEQFF.

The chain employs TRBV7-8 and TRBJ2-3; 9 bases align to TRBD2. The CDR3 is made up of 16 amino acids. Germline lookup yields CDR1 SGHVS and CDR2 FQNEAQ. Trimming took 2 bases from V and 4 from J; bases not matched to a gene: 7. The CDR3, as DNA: TGTGCCAGCAGCTTAAGGCTAGCGGGACAGTCAGATACGCAGTATTTT. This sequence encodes CASSLRLAGQSDTQYF. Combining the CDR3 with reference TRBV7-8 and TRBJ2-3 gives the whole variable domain GAGVSQSPRYKVAKRGQDVALRCDPISGHVSLFWYQQALGQGPEFLTYFQNEAQLDKSGLPSDRFFAERPEGSVSTLKIQRTQQEDSAVYLCASSLRLAGQSDTQYFGPGTRLTVL.

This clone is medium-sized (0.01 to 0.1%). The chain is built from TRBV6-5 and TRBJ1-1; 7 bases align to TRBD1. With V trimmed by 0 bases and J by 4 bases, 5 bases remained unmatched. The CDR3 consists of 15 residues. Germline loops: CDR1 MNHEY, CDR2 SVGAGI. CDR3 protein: CASSYSDRPTTEAFF. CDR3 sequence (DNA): TGTGCCAGCAGTTACTCGGACAGGCCAACCACTGAAGCTTTCTTT.

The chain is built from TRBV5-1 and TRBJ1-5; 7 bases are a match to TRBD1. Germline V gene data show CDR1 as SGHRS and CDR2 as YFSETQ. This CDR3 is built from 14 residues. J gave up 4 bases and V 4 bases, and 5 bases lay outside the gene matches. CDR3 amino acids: CASSPGQENQPQHF. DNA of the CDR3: TGCGCCAGCAGCCCTGGACAGGAGAATCAGCCCCAGCATTTT.

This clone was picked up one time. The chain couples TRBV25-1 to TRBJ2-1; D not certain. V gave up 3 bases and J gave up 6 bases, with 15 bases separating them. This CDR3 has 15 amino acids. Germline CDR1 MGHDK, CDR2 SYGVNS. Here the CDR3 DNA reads TGTGCCAGCAGTGATAGCTTGGTAGTGTTCAATGAGCAGTTCTTC. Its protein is CASSDSLVVFNEQFF.

The CDR3 DNA follows: TGCGCCAGCAGACCATTTCCTTTCGAGCCTGGCTACACCTTC. It specifies CASRPFPFEPGYTF. The rearrangement links TRBV5-1 to TRBJ1-2, with D unclear. V was clipped by 5 bases and J by 7 bases, with 18 bases between them. The CDR3 length is 14 residues. Germline V gene sequence: CDR1 SGHRS, CDR2 YFSETQ.

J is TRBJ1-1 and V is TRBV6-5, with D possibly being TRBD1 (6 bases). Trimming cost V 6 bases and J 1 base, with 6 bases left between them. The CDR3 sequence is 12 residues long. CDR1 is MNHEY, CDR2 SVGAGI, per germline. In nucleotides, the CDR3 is TGTGCCAGCAGCAGGGGGAACACTGAAGCTTTCTTT. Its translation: CASSRGNTEAFF.

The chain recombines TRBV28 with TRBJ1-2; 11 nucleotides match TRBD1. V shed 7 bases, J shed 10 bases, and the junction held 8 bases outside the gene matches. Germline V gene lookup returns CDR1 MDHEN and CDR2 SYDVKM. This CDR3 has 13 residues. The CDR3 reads CASNMDRGLYYTF. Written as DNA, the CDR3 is TGTGCCAGCAACATGGACAGGGGGCTCTACTACACCTTC.

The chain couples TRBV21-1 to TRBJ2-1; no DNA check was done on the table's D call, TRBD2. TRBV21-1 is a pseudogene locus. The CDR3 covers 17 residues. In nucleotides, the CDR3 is TGTGCCAGCAGCGAAAGCCCCGCGACTAGCGGGAACAATGAGCAGTTCTTC. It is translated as CASSESPATSGNNEQFF.

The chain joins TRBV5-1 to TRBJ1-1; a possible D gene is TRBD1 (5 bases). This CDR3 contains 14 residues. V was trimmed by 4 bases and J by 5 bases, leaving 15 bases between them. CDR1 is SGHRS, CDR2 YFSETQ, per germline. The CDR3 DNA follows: TGCGCCAGCAGCCTCAGGGATAGGCTAACTGAAGCTTTCTTT. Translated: CASSLRDRLTEAFF. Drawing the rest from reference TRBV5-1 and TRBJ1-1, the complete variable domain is KAGVTQTPRYLIKTRGQQVTLSCSPISGHRSVSWYQQTPGQGLQFLFEYFSETQRNKGNFPGRFSGRQFSNSRSEMNVSTLELGDSALYLCASSLRDRLTEAFFGQGTRLTVV.

The CDR3 sequence: CATSRGSWVNTEAFF. DNA of the CDR3: TGTGCCACCAGCAGAGGTAGCTGGGTGAACACTGAAGCTTTCTTT. The V and J genes are TRBV15 and TRBJ1-1; D gene unclear. CDR3 length: 15 amino acids. The V gene lost 1 base and the J gene lost 0 bases, with 9 bases spanning the gap. CDR1 and CDR2 from the germline V gene are LNHNV and YYDKDF (reference sequence).

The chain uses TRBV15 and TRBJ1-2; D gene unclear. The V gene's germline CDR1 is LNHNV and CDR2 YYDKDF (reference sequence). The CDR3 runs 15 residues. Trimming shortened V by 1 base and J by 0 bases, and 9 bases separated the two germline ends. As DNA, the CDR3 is TGTGCCACCAGCAGAGGGCGGTCCGCTAACTATGGCTACACCTTC. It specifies CATSRGRSANYGYTF.

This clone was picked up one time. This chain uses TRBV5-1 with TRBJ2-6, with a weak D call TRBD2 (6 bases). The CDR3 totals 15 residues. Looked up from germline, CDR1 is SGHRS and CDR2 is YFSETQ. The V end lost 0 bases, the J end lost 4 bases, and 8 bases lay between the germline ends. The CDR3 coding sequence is TGCGCCAGCAGCTTGGACGGGAGCGGGGCCAACGTCCTGACTTTC. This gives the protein CASSLDGSGANVLTF. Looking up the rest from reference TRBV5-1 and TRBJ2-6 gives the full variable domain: KAGVTQTPRYLIKTRGQQVTLSCSPISGHRSVSWYQQTPGQGLQFLFEYFSETQRNKGNFPGRFSGRQFSNSRSEMNVSTLELGDSALYLCASSLDGSGANVLTFGAGSRLTVL.

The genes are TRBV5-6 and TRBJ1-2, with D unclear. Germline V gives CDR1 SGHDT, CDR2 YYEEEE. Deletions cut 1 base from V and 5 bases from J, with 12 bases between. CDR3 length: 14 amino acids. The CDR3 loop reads CASSLMEAGYGYTF. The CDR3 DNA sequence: TGTGCCAGCAGCTTGATGGAGGCAGGTTATGGCTACACCTTC.

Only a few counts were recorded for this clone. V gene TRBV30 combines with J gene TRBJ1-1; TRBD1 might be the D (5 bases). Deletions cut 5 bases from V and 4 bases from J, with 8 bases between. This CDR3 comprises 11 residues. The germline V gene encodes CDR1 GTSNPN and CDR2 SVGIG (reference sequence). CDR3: CAWQGGTEAFF. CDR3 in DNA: TGTGCCTGGCAGGGTGGCACTGAAGCTTTCTTT.

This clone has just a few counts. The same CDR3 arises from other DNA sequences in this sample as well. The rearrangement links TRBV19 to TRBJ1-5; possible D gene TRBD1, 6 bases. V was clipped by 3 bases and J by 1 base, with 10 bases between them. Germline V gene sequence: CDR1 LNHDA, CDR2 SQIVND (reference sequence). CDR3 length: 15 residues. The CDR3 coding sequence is TGTGCCAGTAGTATCGGGGGGGGCAGCAATCAGCCCCAGCATTTT. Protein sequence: CASSIGGGSNQPQHF.

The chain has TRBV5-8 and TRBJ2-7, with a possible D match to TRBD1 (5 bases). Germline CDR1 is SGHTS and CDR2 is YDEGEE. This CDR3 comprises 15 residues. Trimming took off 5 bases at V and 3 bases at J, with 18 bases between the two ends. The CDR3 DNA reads TGTGCCAGCAGAAAGGGCCAAATCGGACACTACGAGCAGTACTTC. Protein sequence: CASRKGQIGHYEQYF.

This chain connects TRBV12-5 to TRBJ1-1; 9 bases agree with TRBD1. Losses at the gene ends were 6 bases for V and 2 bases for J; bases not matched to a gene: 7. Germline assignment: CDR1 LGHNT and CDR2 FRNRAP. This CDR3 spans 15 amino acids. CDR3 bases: TGTGCTAGTGGCGGGAGGACAGGGGTAAACACTGAAGCTTTCTTT. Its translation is CASGGRTGVNTEAFF.

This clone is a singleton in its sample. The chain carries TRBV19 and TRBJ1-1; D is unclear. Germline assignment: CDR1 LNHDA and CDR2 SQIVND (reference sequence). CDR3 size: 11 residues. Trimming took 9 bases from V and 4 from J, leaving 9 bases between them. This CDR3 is CASGLVTEAFF. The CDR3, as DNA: TGTGCCAGCGGACTCGTCACTGAAGCTTTCTTT.

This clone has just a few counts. The CDR3 nucleotides read TGTGCCAGCAGCTCGTCTAGCGCCCGTTCCTACGAGCAGTACTTC. Encoded protein: CASSSSSARSYEQYF. The V call is TRBV9, the J call TRBJ2-7; D possibly corresponds to TRBD2 (6 bases). V was trimmed by 4 bases and J by 1 base, leaving 15 bases between them. There are 15 residues in the CDR3. Per the germline V gene, CDR1 is SGDLS and CDR2 is YYNGEE. The whole variable domain, remainder taken from reference TRBV9 and TRBJ2-7, is DSGVTQTPKHLITATGQRVTLRCSPRSGDLSVYWYQQSLDQGLQFLIQYYNGEERAKGNILERFSAQQFPDLHSELNLSSLELGDSALYFCASSSSSARSYEQYFGPGTRLTVT.

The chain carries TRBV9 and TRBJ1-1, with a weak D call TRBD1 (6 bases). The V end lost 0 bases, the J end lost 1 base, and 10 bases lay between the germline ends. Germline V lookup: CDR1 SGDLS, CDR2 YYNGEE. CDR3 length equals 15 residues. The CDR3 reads CASSVDQGRNTEAFF. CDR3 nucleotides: TGTGCCAGCAGCGTAGATCAGGGGCGGAACACTGAAGCTTTCTTT. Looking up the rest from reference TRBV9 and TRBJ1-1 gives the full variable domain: DSGVTQTPKHLITATGQRVTLRCSPRSGDLSVYWYQQSLDQGLQFLIQYYNGEERAKGNILERFSAQQFPDLHSELNLSSLELGDSALYFCASSVDQGRNTEAFFGQGTRLTVV.